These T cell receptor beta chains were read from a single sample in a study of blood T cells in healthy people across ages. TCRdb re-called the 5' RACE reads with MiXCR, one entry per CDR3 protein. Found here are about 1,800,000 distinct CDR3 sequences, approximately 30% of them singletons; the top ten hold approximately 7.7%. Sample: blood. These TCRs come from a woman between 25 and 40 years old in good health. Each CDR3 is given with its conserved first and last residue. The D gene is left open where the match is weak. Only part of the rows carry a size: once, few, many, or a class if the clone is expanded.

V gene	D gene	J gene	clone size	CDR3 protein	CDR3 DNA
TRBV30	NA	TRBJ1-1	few	CASQSGWNTEAFF	TGTGCCTCCCAGAGTGGCTGGAACACTGAAGCTTTCTTT
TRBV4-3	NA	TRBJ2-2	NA	CASSPDGQGGNTGELFF	TGCGCCAGCAGCCCGGATGGGCAGGGCGGGAACACCGGGGAGCTGTTTTTT
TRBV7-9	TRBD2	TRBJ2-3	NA	CASSSVQVAGDTQYF	TGTGCCAGCAGCTCCGTTCAAGTAGCGGGAGATACGCAGTATTTT
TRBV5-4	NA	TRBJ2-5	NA	CASSLENRAQETQYF	TGTGCCAGCAGCTTGGAGAACCGGGCCCAAGAGACCCAGTACTTC
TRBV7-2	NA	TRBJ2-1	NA	CASDKSAQQFF	TGTGCCAGCGACAAGAGTGCACAGCAGTTCTTC
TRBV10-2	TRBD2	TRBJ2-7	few	CASSEAGGRDEQYF	TGCGCCAGCAGTGAGGCCGGAGGGAGGGACGAGCAGTACTTC
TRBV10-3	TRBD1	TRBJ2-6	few	CAISGGRDRGGANVLTF	TGTGCCATCAGTGGGGGTCGAGACAGGGGTGGGGCCAACGTCCTGACTTTC
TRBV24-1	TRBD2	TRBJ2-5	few	CATSPGTSGYQETQYF	TGTGCCACCAGTCCGGGGACTAGCGGCTACCAAGAGACCCAGTACTTC
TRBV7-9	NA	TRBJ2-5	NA	CASSAVGAQETQYF	TGTGCCAGCAGCGCCGTCGGGGCGCAAGAGACCCAGTACTTC
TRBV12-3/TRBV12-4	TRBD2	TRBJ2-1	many	CASSLVTSGGSYNEQFF	TGTGCCAGCAGTTTAGTGACTAGCGGGGGCTCCTACAATGAGCAGTTCTTC
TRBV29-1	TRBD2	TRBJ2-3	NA	CSVWSQGRGGYTDTQYF	TGCAGCGTTTGGAGTCAAGGTCGGGGGGGCTACACAGATACGCAGTATTTT
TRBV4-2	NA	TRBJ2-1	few	CASSPELGGIYNEQFF	TGTGCCAGCAGCCCTGAATTGGGCGGGATCTACAATGAGCAGTTCTTC
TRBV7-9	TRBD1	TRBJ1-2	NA	CARSPGQGASGYTF	TGTGCCCGCAGCCCGGGACAGGGGGCTTCTGGCTACACCTTC
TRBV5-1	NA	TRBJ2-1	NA	CASSFFRAGTYNEQFF	TGCGCCAGCAGCTTTTTTAGAGCGGGTACCTACAATGAGCAGTTCTTC
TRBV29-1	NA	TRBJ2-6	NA	CSVEDRSSGADVLTF	TGCAGCGTTGAAGATAGGAGCTCTGGGGCCGACGTCCTGACTTTC
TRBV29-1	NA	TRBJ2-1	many	CSVEVPRDNNEQFF	TGCAGCGTTGAAGTCCCTCGTGACAACAATGAGCAGTTCTTC
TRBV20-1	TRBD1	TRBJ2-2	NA	CSAIQGESFTGELFF	TGCAGTGCTATACAGGGGGAATCCTTTACCGGGGAGCTGTTTTTT
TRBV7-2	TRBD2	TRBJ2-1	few	CASSLVSPIAGGPGSYNEQFF	TGTGCCAGCAGCTTAGTATCCCCAATAGCGGGAGGGCCTGGGTCCTACAATGAGCAGTTCTTC
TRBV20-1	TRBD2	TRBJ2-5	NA	CSASLGGVGETQYF	TGCAGTGCTAGCCTGGGGGGGGTGGGAGAGACCCAGTACTTC
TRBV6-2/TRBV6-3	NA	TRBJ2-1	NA	CAARDNDNEQFF	TGTGCCGCCCGGGACAACGACAATGAGCAGTTCTTC
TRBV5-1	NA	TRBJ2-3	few	CASSLEGTTDTQYF	TGCGCCAGCAGCTTGGAGGGCACAACAGATACGCAGTATTTT
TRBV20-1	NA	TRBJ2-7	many	CSADSRHGEQYF	TGCAGTGCCGATTCTAGACACGGCGAGCAGTACTTC
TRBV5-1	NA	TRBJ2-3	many	CASSLGGSPTDTQYF	TGCGCCAGCAGCTTGGGGGGCAGCCCCACAGATACGCAGTATTTT
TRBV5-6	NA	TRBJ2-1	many	CASSLGGYNNEQFF	TGTGCCAGCAGCTTAGGTGGCTACAACAATGAGCAGTTCTTC
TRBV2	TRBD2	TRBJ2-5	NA	CASIDRLAGHQETQYF	TGTGCCAGCATTGACCGACTAGCGGGACACCAAGAGACCCAGTACTTC
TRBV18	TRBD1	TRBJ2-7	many	CASSPGQTGLSYEQYF	TGTGCCAGCTCACCAGGCCAGACAGGGTTATCCTACGAGCAGTACTTC
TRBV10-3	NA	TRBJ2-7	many	CAISEFLREHEQYF	TGTGCCATCAGTGAGTTTCTCCGGGAGCACGAGCAGTACTTC
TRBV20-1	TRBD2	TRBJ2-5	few	CSAPRPGGKETQYF	TGCAGTGCCCCGCGGCCGGGAGGGAAAGAGACCCAGTACTTC
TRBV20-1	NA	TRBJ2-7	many	CSARDWAEAIGYEQYF	TGCAGTGCTAGAGATTGGGCAGAGGCTATCGGTTACGAGCAGTACTTC
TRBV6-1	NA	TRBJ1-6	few	CAIGQGPRSPLHF	TGTGCCATAGGCCAGGGTCCGCGTTCACCCCTCCACTTT
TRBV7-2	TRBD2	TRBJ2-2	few	CASSRTSGSIGELFF	TGTGCCAGCAGCCGGACTAGCGGGAGTATCGGGGAGCTGTTTTTT
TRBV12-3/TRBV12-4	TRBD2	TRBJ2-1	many	CASSLDSGSSHEQFF	TGTGCCAGCAGTTTAGACAGCGGGAGTTCGCATGAGCAGTTCTTC
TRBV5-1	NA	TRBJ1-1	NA	CASSPLQDTEAFF	TGCGCCAGCAGCCCACTACAGGACACTGAAGCTTTCTTT
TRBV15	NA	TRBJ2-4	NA	CATSRDSDHPNIQYF	TGTGCCACCAGCAGAGACAGCGACCACCCAAACATTCAGTACTTC
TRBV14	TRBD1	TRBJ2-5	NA	CASSQGFVGTAQETQYF	TGTGCCAGCAGCCAAGGGTTCGTCGGGACAGCACAAGAGACCCAGTACTTC
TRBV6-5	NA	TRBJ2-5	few	CASRSREETQYF	TGTGCCAGCAGGTCCAGAGAAGAGACCCAGTACTTC
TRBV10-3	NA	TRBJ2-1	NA	CAPSSPPESEQFF	TGTGCCCCTTCTTCGCCCCCTGAGTCTGAGCAGTTCTTC
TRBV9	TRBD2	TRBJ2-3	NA	CASSVEVAGNTQYF	TGTGCCAGCAGCGTAGAGGTAGCGGGCAATACGCAGTATTTT
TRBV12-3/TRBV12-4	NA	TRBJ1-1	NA	CASSFTVGNTEAFF	TGTGCCAGCAGTTTCACCGTGGGGAACACTGAAGCTTTCTTT
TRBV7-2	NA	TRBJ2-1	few	CASSQQVFNEQFF	TGTGCCAGCAGCCAACAGGTATTTAATGAGCAGTTCTTC
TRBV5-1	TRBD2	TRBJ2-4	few	CASSLEGSGIGIQYF	TGCGCCAGCAGCTTGGAGGGTAGCGGGATCGGCATTCAGTACTTC
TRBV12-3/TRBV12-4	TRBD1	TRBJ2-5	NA	CASRPGGSYEKYF	TGTGCCAGCCGCCCAGGGGGATCCTACGAGAAGTACTTC
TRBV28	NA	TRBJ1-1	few	CASSFYRVGNTEAFF	TGTGCCAGCAGTTTCTACAGGGTTGGGAACACTGAAGCTTTCTTT
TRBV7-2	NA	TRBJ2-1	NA	CASSSLQDNEQFF	TGTGCCAGCAGCTCCCTTCAGGACAATGAGCAGTTCTTC
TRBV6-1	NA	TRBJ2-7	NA	CASSLGANTEQYF	TGTGCCAGCAGTCTAGGGGCTAACACCGAGCAGTACTTC
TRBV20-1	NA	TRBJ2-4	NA	CSARDFRLNSNEQYF	TGCAGTGCTAGAGATTTCCGCCTAAATTCCAATGAGCAGTACTTC
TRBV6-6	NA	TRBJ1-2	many	CASRERGAGNYGYTF	TGTGCCAGCAGGGAACGGGGAGCTGGTAACTATGGCTACACCTTC
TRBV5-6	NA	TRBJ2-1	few	CASMTHSGGGEQFF	TGTGCCAGCATGACCCATTCCGGTGGAGGGGAGCAGTTCTTC
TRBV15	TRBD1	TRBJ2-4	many	CATSSDPQGYQNIQYF	TGTGCCACCAGCAGTGATCCACAGGGGTATCAAAACATTCAGTACTTC
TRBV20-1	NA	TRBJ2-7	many	CSARDHDNFYEQYF	TGCAGTGCTAGAGATCACGATAACTTCTACGAGCAGTACTTC
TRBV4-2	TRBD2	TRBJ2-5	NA	CASSQDRGGGSAQYF	TGTGCCAGCAGCCAAGATCGGGGGGGCGGGAGCGCCCAGTACTTC
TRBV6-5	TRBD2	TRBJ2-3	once	CASSYQGLAAQYF	TGTGCCAGCAGTTACCAGGGACTAGCGGCGCAGTATTTT
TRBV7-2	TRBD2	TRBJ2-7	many	CASSPVAGYEQYF	TGTGCCAGCAGCCCGGTAGCGGGCTACGAGCAGTACTTC